Listed below are T cell receptor beta chains from one sample, sequenced in a study of identical twins. TCRdb reprocessed the 5' RACE reads via MiXCR and lists one record per CDR3 protein. The top ten clones hold around 1.5% of a sample with hundreds of thousands of distinct CDR3 sequences, 9% to 15% of them seen once. These same data were also listed under a study on yellow fever vaccine responses in identical twins.

Sequencing used PBMCs. These receptors all come from a woman in her late teens or twenties in good health. The CDR3 runs from the conserved cysteine through the conserved F or W. Each record gives: J gene, clone size, V gene, D gene, CDR3 protein, CDR3 DNA. A D gene is named only where the DNA matches it firmly. Clone size is stated in some rows and not others, as once, few, many or a class when expanded.

j_call: TRBJ1-4; clone_size: many; v_call: TRBV12-3/TRBV12-4; d_call: -; cdr3_aa: CASSSEWKLFF; cdr3_nt: TGTGCCAGCAGTTCCGAGTGGAAACTGTTTTTT
j_call: TRBJ1-2; clone_size: -; v_call: TRBV20-1; d_call: TRBD1; cdr3_aa: CSARDPDRGGNGYTF; cdr3_nt: TGCAGTGCTAGAGACCCGGACAGGGGCGGGAATGGCTACACCTTC
j_call: TRBJ2-2; clone_size: -; v_call: TRBV12-3/TRBV12-4; d_call: TRBD1; cdr3_aa: CASRKPGTGVTGELFF; cdr3_nt: TGTGCCAGCAGGAAGCCAGGGACAGGGGTCACCGGGGAGCTGTTTTTT
j_call: TRBJ1-1; clone_size: many; v_call: TRBV3-1; d_call: -; cdr3_aa: CASSPGRGTEAFF; cdr3_nt: TGTGCCAGCAGCCCCGGCCGAGGCACTGAAGCTTTCTTT
j_call: TRBJ1-5; clone_size: few; v_call: TRBV15; d_call: -; cdr3_aa: CATSRGERAQHF; cdr3_nt: TGTGCCACCAGCAGAGGTGAGCGAGCCCAGCATTTT
j_call: TRBJ2-5; clone_size: few; v_call: TRBV7-8; d_call: TRBD1; cdr3_aa: CASSSNAGGRETQYF; cdr3_nt: TGTGCCAGCAGCTCAAATGCAGGGGGACGGGAGACCCAGTACTTC
j_call: TRBJ1-1; clone_size: -; v_call: TRBV12-3/TRBV12-4; d_call: -; cdr3_aa: CASRPGEGRHTEAFF; cdr3_nt: TGTGCCAGCAGACCCGGCGAGGGGAGGCATACTGAAGCTTTCTTT
j_call: TRBJ1-2; clone_size: many; v_call: TRBV6-1; d_call: TRBD1; cdr3_aa: CASSQRTGTGVYGYTF; cdr3_nt: TGTGCCAGCAGTCAACGCACCGGGACAGGGGTCTATGGCTACACCTTC
j_call: TRBJ2-7; clone_size: many; v_call: TRBV4-1; d_call: -; cdr3_aa: CASSQDGGRTYEQYF; cdr3_nt: TGCGCCAGCAGCCAAGACGGTGGCAGAACCTACGAGCAGTACTTC
j_call: TRBJ1-5; clone_size: few; v_call: TRBV12-3/TRBV12-4; d_call: -; cdr3_aa: CASSGNNQPQHF; cdr3_nt: TGTGCCAGCAGTGGGAATAATCAGCCCCAGCATTTT
j_call: TRBJ2-7; clone_size: -; v_call: TRBV12-3/TRBV12-4; d_call: -; cdr3_aa: CASSFVGSPSDEQYF; cdr3_nt: TGTGCCAGCAGTTTTGTTGGGTCTCCTTCCGACGAGCAGTACTTC
j_call: TRBJ2-3; clone_size: -; v_call: TRBV11-1; d_call: -; cdr3_aa: CASSQEVGTPTDTQYF; cdr3_nt: TGTGCCAGCAGTCAGGAGGTGGGGACACCCACAGATACGCAGTATTTT
j_call: TRBJ2-4; clone_size: -; v_call: TRBV3-1; d_call: -; cdr3_aa: CASSQVRADLAKNIQYF; cdr3_nt: TGTGCCAGCAGCCAAGTTCGGGCCGACTTAGCCAAAAACATTCAGTACTTC
j_call: TRBJ1-1; clone_size: many; v_call: TRBV6-1; d_call: -; cdr3_aa: CASSLSPGVNTEAFF; cdr3_nt: TGTGCCAGCAGTCTTTCCCCCGGGGTGAACACTGAAGCTTTCTTT
j_call: TRBJ2-6; clone_size: few; v_call: TRBV12-3/TRBV12-4; d_call: TRBD1; cdr3_aa: CASSLARDRDSGANVLTF; cdr3_nt: TGTGCCAGCAGTTTAGCCCGGGACAGGGACTCTGGGGCCAACGTCCTGACTTTC
j_call: TRBJ1-3; clone_size: few; v_call: TRBV6-5; d_call: -; cdr3_aa: CASSFGRRSGNTIYF; cdr3_nt: TGTGCCAGCAGTTTCGGACGGCGCTCTGGAAACACCATATATTTT
j_call: TRBJ1-1; clone_size: many; v_call: TRBV4-2; d_call: -; cdr3_aa: CASSQENLNTEAFF; cdr3_nt: TGTGCCAGCAGCCAAGAAAACCTGAACACTGAAGCTTTCTTT
j_call: TRBJ2-1; clone_size: few; v_call: TRBV20-1; d_call: -; cdr3_aa: CSARAGLNEQFF; cdr3_nt: TGCAGTGCTAGAGCGGGCCTTAATGAGCAGTTCTTC
j_call: TRBJ2-2; clone_size: -; v_call: TRBV10-2; d_call: TRBD2; cdr3_aa: CASFWSSGGTGELFF; cdr3_nt: TGCGCCAGCTTTTGGTCGAGCGGGGGGACCGGGGAGCTGTTTTTT
j_call: TRBJ1-1; clone_size: many; v_call: TRBV12-3/TRBV12-4; d_call: -; cdr3_aa: CASSLRQNTEAFF; cdr3_nt: TGTGCCAGCAGTTTAAGGCAGAACACTGAAGCTTTCTTT
j_call: TRBJ2-4; clone_size: -; v_call: TRBV29-1; d_call: -; cdr3_aa: CSVEAINIQYF; cdr3_nt: TGCAGCGTTGAGGCAATAAACATTCAGTACTTC
j_call: TRBJ2-5; clone_size: many; v_call: TRBV5-1; d_call: TRBD1; cdr3_aa: CASSLTPTGPGETQYF; cdr3_nt: TGCGCCAGCAGCTTGACTCCGACAGGGCCTGGAGAGACCCAGTACTTC
j_call: TRBJ2-7; clone_size: -; v_call: TRBV28; d_call: -; cdr3_aa: CASSPHWSVDSYEQYF; cdr3_nt: TGTGCCAGCAGTCCCCACTGGAGCGTTGACTCCTACGAGCAGTACTTC
j_call: TRBJ1-6; clone_size: -; v_call: TRBV2; d_call: -; cdr3_aa: CASSGISNNSPLHF; cdr3_nt: TGTGCCAGCAGTGGGATCAGTAATAATTCACCCCTCCACTTT
j_call: TRBJ2-7; clone_size: -; v_call: TRBV7-8; d_call: TRBD2; cdr3_aa: CASSLEAGEGYEQYF; cdr3_nt: TGTGCCAGCAGCTTAGAGGCGGGAGAAGGGTACGAGCAGTACTTC
j_call: TRBJ2-5; clone_size: -; v_call: TRBV5-1; d_call: -; cdr3_aa: CASGRGQETQYF; cdr3_nt: TGCGCCAGTGGCAGGGGCCAAGAGACCCAGTACTTC
j_call: TRBJ2-4; clone_size: many; v_call: TRBV7-2; d_call: -; cdr3_aa: CASSLDLTNIQYF; cdr3_nt: TGTGCCAGCAGCTTAGACTTAACCAACATTCAGTACTTC
j_call: TRBJ1-2; clone_size: -; v_call: TRBV24-1; d_call: TRBD1; cdr3_aa: CATSDSQGARGYTF; cdr3_nt: TGTGCCACCAGTGATAGTCAGGGGGCGCGAGGCTACACCTTC
j_call: TRBJ2-1; clone_size: few; v_call: TRBV27; d_call: -; cdr3_aa: CASSLPPGQDNEQFF; cdr3_nt: TGTGCCAGCAGTTTACCCCCGGGACAAGACAATGAGCAGTTCTTC
j_call: TRBJ2-1; clone_size: many; v_call: TRBV7-9; d_call: -; cdr3_aa: CASSPRESGRNEQFF; cdr3_nt: TGTGCCAGCAGCCCCCGGGAGAGTGGGAGGAATGAGCAGTTCTTC
j_call: TRBJ2-1; clone_size: few; v_call: TRBV5-6; d_call: -; cdr3_aa: CASRTTTGSRRDEQFF; cdr3_nt: TGTGCCAGCAGAACCACCACAGGGTCAAGGAGGGATGAGCAGTTCTTC
j_call: TRBJ1-5; clone_size: many; v_call: TRBV6-1; d_call: -; cdr3_aa: CASSHNHNQPQHF; cdr3_nt: TGTGCCAGCAGCCACAATCACAATCAGCCCCAGCATTTT
j_call: TRBJ2-1; clone_size: -; v_call: TRBV27; d_call: -; cdr3_aa: CASSLEVLGGYNEQFF; cdr3_nt: TGTGCCAGCAGTTTAGAGGTCTTAGGGGGCTACAATGAGCAGTTCTTC